This entry is about one TCR beta chain. The data stem from a study of regulatory T cells in long-lasting Graves disease. Time point specified: newly diagnosed GD, antithyroid drugs for less than 3 months. Construction of the TCR library relied on RNA isolated from PBMCs. An endocrinology department in Xi'an, China, supplied the patients. In building TCR beta libraries, iRepertoire HTBI primers were used together with Arm-PCR of CDR3 regions. TCRdb redid the calling of the multiplex PCR reads with MiXCR, one entry per CDR3 protein. Among approximately 400,000 distinct CDR3 sequences listed, 14% to 15% were seen once. This sample also appeared in a second study, on T cells in Graves' hyperthyroidism and ophthalmopathy. From that study: Graves' hyperthyroidism without ophthalmopathy progression within 18 months was termed stable.

This clonotype was obtained from a woman aged 40 to 50 with Graves disease. The sample in question was peripheral blood mononuclear cells (PBMCs), obtained at new diagnosis, from a patient treated with antithyroid drugs.

The chain's CDR3 is CASSPSGRAQETQYF. For the CDR3, the DNA is TGTGCCAGCAGCCCTAGCGGGAGGGCCCAAGAGACCCAGTACTTC. J is TRBJ2-5 and V is TRBV7-2; 12 nucleotides match TRBD2. The CDR3 runs 15 residues. With 5 bases clipped from V and 1 base from J, the junction kept 2 bases outside the gene matches. The germline gives CDR1 SGHTA, CDR2 FQGNSA.